Listed here is a single T cell receptor (beta chain). Antigen: not known. The data were obtained in a study of beta chain features in type 1 diabetes. Study-level findings and limits: Lower insertion and higher deletion counts appeared at VDJ junctions in type 1 diabetes patients. Sequencing the cDNA could make cells with high TCR expression show up more than they should. When Type 1 diabetes patients were examined, their TCRB CDR3s proved moderately but significantly shorter in all four CD4+ subsets.

This CDR3 is built from 13 residues. Germline CDR1 and CDR2: SGHTA and FQGTGA. The entirety of the isolated RNA underwent reverse transcription, so expressed TCRB transcripts were sequenced. Sequencing used immunoSEQ multiplex PCR; TCRdb keeps in-frame clones, though not all of them. The table shows roughly 50,000 clones, with less than 55% occurring only once. Sequenced: Tregs from blood. The chain is built from TRBV7-3 and TRBJ2-3, with 10 bases identical to TRBD2. The TCR comes from a man under 40 with type 1 diabetes. CDR3 protein: CGSASGSTDTQYF. In DNA form, the CDR3 reads TGTGGGTCGGCTAGCGGGAGTACAGATACGCAGTATTTT. Complete variable domain (other parts from reference TRBV7-3 and TRBJ2-3): GAGVSQTPSNKVTEKGKYVELRCDPISGHTALYWYRQSLGQGPEFLIYFQGTGAADDSGLPNDRFFAVRPEGSVSTLKIQRTERGDSAVYLCGSASGSTDTQYFGPGTRLTVL.